Following are 23 T cell receptor beta chains from one sample sequenced in a study of T cell repertoires in cytomegalovirus infection. TCRdb used MiXCR to reprocess the reads, holding one entry per CDR3 protein. The sample carries approximately 500,000 distinct CDR3 sequences, 15% to 20% recorded once. Sample: CD8+ T cells from PBMCs. The receptors originated from a human donor in good health (CMV status not recorded). Some clones in this sample may be carry-over from other donors' samples.

This clonotype was recorded at least ten times. J is TRBJ2-5 and V is TRBV7-8; 7 nucleotides agree with TRBD1. V lost 5 bases and J lost 4; bases outside the gene matches: 7. This CDR3 is 14 amino acids long. In germline, CDR1 is SGHVS, CDR2 FQNEAQ. The CDR3 protein is CASSATGDRETQYF. Written as DNA, the CDR3 is TGTGCCAGCAGCGCTACAGGGGATCGAGAGACCCAGTACTTC.

This clonotype was found many times. The rearrangement links TRBV7-9 to TRBJ2-3; TRBD1 matches 8 bases. CDR1 and CDR2 from the germline V gene are SEHNR and FQNEAQ (reference sequence). The CDR3 consists of 15 residues. V lost 5 bases and J lost 5; bases outside the gene matches: 9. The CDR3 protein is CASSGQGAYRDTQYF. The CDR3, as DNA: TGTGCCAGCAGCGGCCAGGGGGCCTATAGAGATACGCAGTATTTT. Full variable domain (missing parts from reference TRBV7-9 and TRBJ2-3): DTGVSQNPRHKITKRGQNVTFRCDPISEHNRLYWYRQTLGQGPEFLTYFQNEAQLEKSRLLSDRFSAERPKGSFSTLEIQRTEQGDSAMYLCASSGQGAYRDTQYFGPGTRLTVL.

This clonotype was detected many times. The rearrangement joins TRBV7-3 to TRBJ2-2; TRBD2 matches at 7 bases. CDR3 length equals 17 residues. The V gene end was trimmed by 1 base and the J gene end by 6 bases; junction bases not matched to a gene: 11. Germline CDR1 and CDR2: SGHTA and FQGTGA. This CDR3 is CASSLSGSGGGPGELFF. CDR3 sequence (DNA): TGTGCCAGCAGCTTAAGCGGTTCGGGCGGGGGTCCCGGGGAGCTGTTTTTT.

Many counts were recorded for this clonotype. This rearrangement joins TRBV12-3 or TRBV12-4 to TRBJ1-1; tentative D call: TRBD1 (6 bases). V lost 3 bases, J lost 1 base, and 12 bases lay in between. The CDR3 covers 15 residues. The CDR3 DNA is TGTGCCAGCAGTTTGTCCGAACAGGGGAACACTGAAGCTTTCTTT. Amino acid sequence: CASSLSEQGNTEAFF.

V is TRBV6-1 and J is TRBJ2-2; D not resolved. CDR1 MNHNS and CDR2 SASEGT come from the germline V gene. Trimming left V 7 bases short and J 7 bases short, with 4 bases between. CDR3 length: 10 amino acids. CDR3 in DNA: TGTGCCAGCAACTACGGGGAGCTGTTTTTT. Its translation: CASNYGELFF.

This clonotype was counted ten times or more. The chain has TRBV19 and TRBJ2-6, with a weak D call TRBD1 (5 bases). V shed 5 bases and J shed 1 base, with 9 bases lying between them. Germline V lookup: CDR1 LNHDA, CDR2 SQIVND (reference sequence). CDR3 length equals 15 residues. Written as DNA, the CDR3 is TGTGCCAGTAGTCCGACAGTATCTGGGGCCAACGTCCTGACTTTC. It yields the protein CASSPTVSGANVLTF.

There are a few counts of this clonotype. The chain is built from TRBV6-5 and TRBJ1-6; TRBD1 matches at 12 bases. The J segment lost 0 bases and the V segment lost 6 bases, leaving 6 bases of the junction unmatched. The CDR3 has 18 amino acids. CDR1 is MNHEY, CDR2 SVGAGI, per germline. The CDR3 sequence: CASSASGQGASYNSPLHF. For the CDR3, the DNA is TGTGCCAGCAGCGCTTCGGGACAGGGGGCCTCCTATAATTCACCCCTCCACTTT.

This clonotype occurred many times. The chain employs TRBV6-6 and TRBJ1-5, with 9 positions matching TRBD1. The CDR3 is 15 amino acids. The V gene's germline CDR1 is MNHNY and CDR2 SVGAGI (reference sequence). The V gene end was trimmed by 2 bases and the J gene end by 6 bases; junction bases not matched to a gene: 5. CDR3 in DNA: TGTGCCAGCAGTTACCCCGGACAGGGGTCTCAGCCCCAGCATTTT. It yields the protein CASSYPGQGSQPQHF.

This clonotype was detected many times. V usage is TRBV29-1 and J usage is TRBJ2-2; D could derive from TRBD1 or TRBD2 (6 bases each). Deletions cut 0 bases from V and 1 base from J, with 12 bases between. CDR3 length: 16 amino acids. The germline CDR1 and CDR2 sequences are SQVTM and ANQGSEA. CDR3 protein: CSVEEKGGRNTGELFF. The CDR3 bases are TGCAGCGTTGAAGAGAAGGGGGGAAGGAACACCGGGGAGCTGTTTTTT.

This clonotype was observed a few times. This rearrangement joins TRBV6-6 to TRBJ1-5; 9 bases are a match to TRBD1. The CDR3 is made up of 16 amino acids. Germline V gene lookup returns CDR1 MNHNY and CDR2 SVGAGI (reference sequence). J was trimmed by 1 base and V by 7 bases; bases with no gene match: 8. The CDR3 sequence is CASTGQGRRSNQPQHF. The DNA for the CDR3 is TGTGCCAGCACGGGACAGGGTAGAAGGAGCAATCAGCCCCAGCATTTT.

There are many counts of this clonotype. This chain joins TRBV20-1 and TRBJ2-5; TRBD2 aligns across 12 bases. Germline values: CDR1 DFQATT, CDR2 SNEGSKA (reference sequence). The CDR3 is 15 amino acids. V was pared by 1 base and J by 1 base, with 1 base of the junction left unmatched. The CDR3, as DNA: TGCAGTGCTAGAGGGACTAGCGGGGTCCAAGAGACCCAGTACTTC. Translated, it gives CSARGTSGVQETQYF.

This clonotype was detected many times. This chain links TRBV12-3 or TRBV12-4 with TRBJ2-7; D is undetermined. V lost 3 bases and J lost 2, with 8 bases in between. The CDR3 contains 13 residues. The CDR3: CASSLTLPYEQYF. The CDR3 nucleotides read TGTGCCAGCAGTTTGACGCTGCCCTACGAGCAGTACTTC.

This clonotype was counted ten times or more. This chain uses TRBV7-9 with TRBJ2-2; D is possibly TRBD2 (6 bases). In germline, CDR1 is SEHNR, CDR2 FQNEAQ (reference sequence). Trimming cost V 1 base and J 1 base, with 10 bases left between them. The CDR3 consists of 16 residues. CDR3 residues: CASSLGGGRNTGELFF. The CDR3 DNA follows: TGTGCCAGCAGCTTAGGCGGAGGGAGGAACACCGGGGAGCTGTTTTTT.

This clonotype was counted a few times. The chain links TRBV27 to TRBJ1-5; a weak D match, TRBD1 (6 bases). The CDR3 contains 14 residues. Germline V lookup: CDR1 MNHEY, CDR2 SMNVEV (reference sequence). V was pared by 5 bases and J by 7 bases, with 15 bases between. Here the CDR3 reads CASSPGGLGQPQHF. For the CDR3, the DNA is TGTGCCAGCAGTCCTGGGGGCCTGGGACAGCCCCAGCATTTT.

In its sample, this clonotype was seen a few times. The DNA of the CDR3 is TGTGCCAGCAGTTCGATCCCCAGGGGGGACACTGAAGCTTTCTTT. As protein: CASSSIPRGDTEAFF. The V and J genes are TRBV28 and TRBJ1-1; 7 positions agree with TRBD1. The CDR3 totals 15 residues. Germline-derived CDR1 and CDR2 are MDHEN and SYDVKM. V lost 4 bases and J lost 3; bases outside the gene matches: 8.

On this clonotype itself: At one of its ends the junction is not consistent with the germline gene, which may arise from a read error. The chain has TRBV7-2 and TRBJ2-2; 7 nucleotides line up with TRBD2. From germline, CDR1 is SGHTA and CDR2 FQGNSA. This CDR3 comprises 19 residues. Here the CDR3 reads CASSTIFVLDEGGTGEMFF. The DNA of the CDR3 is TGTGCCAGCAGCACCATCTTTGTGCTAGACGAGGGAGGGACCGGGGAGATGTTTTTT.

This clonotype appeared many times. The genes are TRBV7-9 and TRBJ1-1; 9 bases are a match to TRBD1. The V segment lost 4 bases and the J segment 3 bases; nucleotides outside the gene matches: 21. CDR1 and CDR2 (germline): SEHNR, FQNEAQ (reference sequence). The CDR3 runs 20 residues. The CDR3 sequence is CASSSVRQGGREGLDTEAFF. CDR3 in DNA: TGTGCCAGCAGCTCCGTAAGACAGGGGGGCCGGGAGGGGCTTGACACTGAAGCTTTCTTT.

This clonotype was counted a few times. This chain links TRBV2 with TRBJ2-1; D gene uncertain. CDR3 length: 15 amino acids. V gave up 6 bases and J gave up 8 bases, with 20 bases separating them. CDR1 and CDR2 from the germline V gene are SNHLY and FYNNEI. CDR3 amino acids: CASRDRNFGGDEQFF. In DNA, the CDR3 is TGTGCCAGCAGGGATCGGAACTTCGGTGGGGATGAGCAGTTCTTC.

This clonotype was seen a handful of times. J is TRBJ2-4 and V is TRBV7-9; TRBD1 aligns across 7 bases. CDR1 is SEHNR and CDR2 is FQNEAQ in the germline V gene (reference sequence). V trimming: 6 bases; J trimming: 1 base; junction bases outside the gene matches: 3. The CDR3 is 14 residues long. The CDR3 loop reads CASRQGDAKNIQYF. CDR3 sequence (DNA): TGTGCCAGCAGGCAGGGGGATGCCAAAAACATTCAGTACTTC.

This clonotype was observed a few times. The rearrangement uses TRBV20-1 and TRBJ2-7; TRBD1 matches 7 bases. CDR1 DFQATT and CDR2 SNEGSKA come from the germline V gene (reference sequence). This CDR3 comprises 14 residues. After removal of 5 bases from V and 5 bases from J, the junction contained 12 bases not matched to a gene. The CDR3 spells CSALGGSPLDEQYF. CDR3 sequence (DNA): TGCAGTGCTTTAGGGGGCTCACCGTTGGACGAGCAGTACTTC.

Worth noting for this clonotype: A junction end diverges from the germline sequence, so it may reflect a read error. The chain combines TRBV6-6 with TRBJ1-1; D is uncertain. The CDR3 has 14 amino acids. Per the germline V gene, CDR1 is MNHNY and CDR2 is SVGAGI (reference sequence). The CDR3 region is CAGSYSGLNTEAFF. In DNA, the CDR3 is TGTGCCGGCAGTTACTCAGGTTTGAACACTGAAGCTTTCTTT.

This clonotype was detected many times. The V call is TRBV7-9, the J call TRBJ2-1; possibly TRBD1 for D (6 bases). The V and J ends lost 7 bases and 3 bases respectively, with 7 bases between them. The CDR3 is made up of 12 amino acids. Looked up from germline, CDR1 is SEHNR and CDR2 is FQNEAQ (reference sequence). The CDR3 reads CASKQGYNEQFF. The CDR3 region has the DNA TGTGCCAGCAAACAGGGCTACAATGAGCAGTTCTTC.

The gene calls are TRBV2 and TRBJ2-7, with TRBD2 identical over 13 bases. Germline trimming cut 2 bases from V and 2 bases from J; bases unmatched to any gene: 6. Germline V CDR1 and CDR2: SNHLY, FYNNEI. CDR3 length: 17 amino acids. In DNA, the CDR3 is TGTGCCAGCAGTGAAAGGAAGGGGACTAGCGGGGCCTACGAGCAGTACTTC. This translates into CASSERKGTSGAYEQYF.